This entry lists 30 T cell receptor beta chains sequenced from one sample in a study of shared clonotypes between healthy human individuals. Produced via immunoSEQ multiplex PCR; TCRdb's table is partial and in-frame only. The profile shows roughly 1,000,000 clones, around 82% of them singletons. Sequencing was performed on memory CD4+ T cells from PBMCs. Subset here: CD45RA-negative fraction. The receptors were gathered from a man aged 18-30 years in good health. Some clones in this sample may be carry-over from other donors' samples.

Notes on this clone: Other nucleotide sequences in the sample specify the same CDR3. The chain has TRBV7-2 and TRBJ2-5; no clear D. Germline V gene data show CDR1 as SGHTA and CDR2 as FQGNSA. The V and J ends lost 5 bases and 5 bases respectively, with 9 bases between them. This CDR3 is 12 amino acids long. The CDR3 reads CASSPQRETQYF. Written as DNA, the CDR3 is TGTGCCAGCAGCCCGCAGAGGGAGACCCAGTACTTC.

In this sample, this clone turned up a few times. This chain links TRBV20-1 with TRBJ1-4; D unclear. From germline, CDR1 is DFQATT and CDR2 SNEGSKA (reference sequence). This CDR3 is built from 11 residues. V was pared by 0 bases and J by 8 bases, with 4 bases between. Here the CDR3 reads CSARDGEKLFF. CDR3 sequence (DNA): TGCAGTGCTAGAGATGGAGAAAAACTGTTTTTT.

The V call is TRBV10-1, the J call TRBJ2-7; D is uncertain. The V end was cut by 3 bases, the J end by 2 bases, with 8 bases between. The CDR3 is 13 amino acids. Germline lookup yields CDR1 WNHNN and CDR2 SYGVQD (reference sequence). CDR3 sequence reads: CASSEVKTYEQYF. CDR3 bases: TGCGCCAGCAGTGAAGTGAAAACCTACGAGCAGTACTTC.

The V call is TRBV10-3, the J call TRBJ1-2, with 11 bases aligning to TRBD1. CDR1 and CDR2 from the germline V gene are ENHRY and SYGVKD. The ends lost 6 bases at V and 5 bases at J; junction bases unmatched: 5. The CDR3 is 14 amino acids. CDR3 bases: TGTGCCATCAGCGGTGGGACAGGGGGGTATGGCTACACCTTC. It yields the protein CAISGGTGGYGYTF.

In regard to this clone: With only one base between it and a far larger clone, this is likely a read error. The chain links TRBV5-1 to TRBJ2-7; D gene uncertain. Trimming left V 0 bases short and J 0 bases short, with 10 bases between. This CDR3 comprises 15 residues. CDR1 and CDR2 (germline): SGHRS, YFSETQ. CDR3 nucleotides: TGCGCCAGCAGCTTGGGTGGCAGCCTCTCCTACGAGCAGTACTTC. Amino acids: CASSLGGSLSYEQYF.

The chain couples TRBV11-2 to TRBJ2-3; TRBD2 matches 14 bases. CDR1 and CDR2 from the germline V gene are SGHAT and FQNNGV. The CDR3 is 17 amino acids. The V gene end was trimmed by 3 bases and the J gene end by 4 bases; junction bases not matched to a gene: 6. This chain's CDR3 is CASSFGTSGSKADTQYF. CDR3 in DNA: TGTGCCAGCAGCTTCGGGACTAGCGGGAGTAAGGCAGATACGCAGTATTTT.

The chain has TRBV7-9 and TRBJ2-1; 10 bases are a match to TRBD2. Losses at the gene ends were 5 bases for V and 12 bases for J; bases not matched to a gene: 19. Germline V gene sequence: CDR1 SEHNR, CDR2 FQNEAQ (reference sequence). CDR3 length: 17 residues. The CDR3 region has the DNA TGTGCCAGCAGCCATAGACGGATTAGCGGGAGGTTTCAGGTGCAGTTCTTC. It is translated as CASSHRRISGRFQVQFF.

The chain recombines TRBV4-1 with TRBJ2-3; D is ambiguous. The V gene lost 4 bases and the J gene lost 0 bases, with 17 bases spanning the gap. The CDR3 is 17 residues long. In germline, CDR1 is MGHRA, CDR2 YSYEKL. The CDR3 loop reads CASSPRIGVGSTDTQYF. CDR3 DNA sequence: TGCGCCAGCAGCCCCCGTATCGGCGTAGGGAGCACAGATACGCAGTATTTT.

The V gene is TRBV10-3, the J gene TRBJ1-6; the D gene is possibly TRBD1 (5 bases). V was pared by 10 bases and J by 10 bases, with 17 bases between. The CDR3 loop spans 13 amino acids. Germline assignment: CDR1 ENHRY and CDR2 SYGVKD. In nucleotides, the CDR3 is TGTGCCACCAAGGCTGCGGGGGTATCACCCCTCCACTTT. Protein product: CATKAAGVSPLHF.

This clone was observed a handful of times. V is TRBV27 and J is TRBJ2-3; 7 positions agree with TRBD1. V dropped 5 bases and J dropped 4; count of bases not matched to a gene: 6. This CDR3 region has 14 residues. Germline values: CDR1 MNHEY, CDR2 SMNVEV (reference sequence). The chain's CDR3 is CASSPSDRADTQYF. CDR3 nucleotide sequence: TGTGCCAGCAGTCCTAGTGACAGGGCAGATACGCAGTATTTT.

V usage is TRBV25-1 and J usage is TRBJ2-5; D is ambiguous. V lost 4 bases and J 5 bases, leaving 14 bases between the germline ends. The CDR3 length is 14 residues. CDR1 and CDR2 (germline): MGHDK, SYGVNS. The CDR3 is CASSALLGGETQYF. In DNA form, the CDR3 reads TGTGCCAGCAGTGCACTTTTAGGCGGCGAGACCCAGTACTTC. Variable domain in full (rest from reference TRBV25-1 and TRBJ2-5): EADIYQTPRYLVIGTGKKITLECSQTMGHDKMYWYQQDPGMELHLIHYSYGVNSTEKGDLSSESTVSRIRTEHFPLTLESARPSHTSQYLCASSALLGGETQYFGPGTRLLVL.

The rearrangement uses TRBV6-1 and TRBJ2-2; weak D call: TRBD1 (5 bases). The CDR3 has 15 amino acids. Trimming shortened V by 2 bases and J by 3 bases, and 10 bases separated the two germline ends. The germline V gene encodes CDR1 MNHNS and CDR2 SASEGT. CDR3 sequence (DNA): TGTGCCAGCAGTGAATTAATAGGGGACACCGGGGAGCTGTTTTTT. It specifies CASSELIGDTGELFF.

The chain couples TRBV18 to TRBJ2-5; the D gene could be TRBD1 or TRBD2 (5 bases each). This CDR3 contains 14 residues. Germline V gene lookup returns CDR1 KGHSH and CDR2 LQKENI. Trimming cost V 6 bases and J 5 bases, with 16 bases left between them. This CDR3 is CASSRGRNGETQYF. The DNA for the CDR3 is TGTGCCAGCTCCCGGGGACGAAATGGGGAGACCCAGTACTTC.

The chain is built from TRBV28 and TRBJ1-2; no definite D call. Between the trimmed V and J ends, which lost 5 bases and 0 bases, there was a span of 7 bases. The CDR3 runs 13 residues. Germline V gives CDR1 MDHEN, CDR2 SYDVKM. The CDR3 DNA reads TGTGCCAGCAGTCGTCCAGCTAACTATGGCTACACCTTC. Protein: CASSRPANYGYTF.

This clone was counted only a few times. This chain joins TRBV6-6 and TRBJ1-6; weak D call: TRBD1 (6 bases). The CDR3 runs 16 residues. Germline CDR1 reads MNHNY; CDR2 reads SVGAGI (reference sequence). V was pared by 2 bases and J by 7 bases, with 15 bases between. As DNA, the CDR3 is TGTGCCAGCAGTTACAAGACGGTCGACAGGAATTCACCCCTCCACTTT. It is translated as CASSYKTVDRNSPLHF.

This chain links TRBV7-2 with TRBJ2-1, with D perhaps matching TRBD1 or TRBD2 (5 bases each). Germline assignment: CDR1 SGHTA and CDR2 FQGNSA. The CDR3 length is 16 residues. V was clipped by 5 bases and J by 6 bases, with 20 bases between them. The CDR3 protein is CASSEGVFRTSNEQFF. DNA for the CDR3: TGTGCCAGCAGCGAAGGGGTTTTCCGGACTTCCAATGAGCAGTTCTTC.

The V gene is TRBV9, the J gene TRBJ2-7, with D tentatively TRBD1 (7 bases). The CDR3 spans 15 residues. The V and J ends lost 4 bases and 7 bases respectively, with 21 bases between them. Looked up from germline, CDR1 is SGDLS and CDR2 is YYNGEE. The CDR3 spells CASSSRPDRDWEQYF. CDR3 nucleotide sequence: TGTGCCAGCAGCTCCCGACCCGACAGGGACTGGGAGCAGTACTTC.

The chain combines TRBV30 with TRBJ1-2, with D hard to call. V was shortened by 0 bases and J by 2 bases, with 7 bases between the two germline ends. In germline, CDR1 is GTSNPN, CDR2 SVGIG (reference sequence). The CDR3 runs to 13 residues. In DNA, the CDR3 is TGTGCCTGGAGTGTATTAACAAACTATGGCTACACCTTC. It is translated as CAWSVLTNYGYTF.

The chain recombines TRBV6-1 with TRBJ1-2; 7 bases are a match to TRBD1. CDR1 and CDR2 (germline): MNHNS, SASEGT. The CDR3 extends over 12 amino acids. J gave up 7 bases and V 9 bases, and 8 bases lay outside the gene matches. CDR3 in DNA: TGTGCCAGTGGTGACAGGGAACGTGGCTACACCTTC. It yields the protein CASGDRERGYTF.

This clone was seen just once. This chain uses TRBV19 with TRBJ2-7, with 9 bases that match TRBD1. The CDR3 is 14 residues long. From germline, CDR1 is LNHDA and CDR2 SQIVND (reference sequence). J gave up 4 bases and V 4 bases, and 5 bases lay outside the gene matches. The chain's CDR3 is CASSNRGRGYEQYF. The DNA for the CDR3 is TGTGCCAGTAGTAACAGGGGGCGCGGGTACGAGCAGTACTTC.

This clone was seen a handful of times. V usage is TRBV4-2 and J usage is TRBJ2-7, with TRBD2 matching over 8 bases. Trimming took 0 bases from V and 5 from J; bases not matched to a gene: 9. The CDR3 is 16 amino acids. The germline V gene has CDR1 LGHNA and CDR2 YNFKEQ. The CDR3 region has the DNA TGTGCCAGCAGCCAAGATCTACGGGGGGGTAAGAACGAGCAGTACTTC. It translates to CASSQDLRGGKNEQYF.

This chain uses TRBV28 with TRBJ1-2, with D hard to call. V dropped 4 bases and J dropped 8 bases, with 8 bases sitting between them. Germline lookup yields CDR1 MDHEN and CDR2 SYDVKM. CDR3 length: 11 amino acids. CDR3 sequence reads: CASSSVWGYTF. The CDR3 coding sequence is TGTGCCAGCAGTTCAGTATGGGGCTACACCTTC.

This clone was counted a few times. The chain recombines TRBV9 with TRBJ1-2; D perhaps matches TRBD1 (5 bases). The ends were cut back, 5 bases at V and 7 bases at J, with 18 bases in the middle. Per germline, CDR1 SGDLS and CDR2 YYNGEE. This CDR3 region has 14 residues. The CDR3 spells CASSRRVGASGYTF. CDR3 coding DNA: TGTGCCAGCAGTCGCAGGGTCGGGGCGTCTGGCTACACCTTC.

This chain links TRBV6-4 with TRBJ2-7; D not resolved. Germline V lookup: CDR1 MRHNA, CDR2 SNTAGT. Trimming pared 0 bases from V and 1 base from J, leaving 7 bases between. The CDR3 is 14 residues long. The CDR3 is CASSDSLLSYEQYF. For the CDR3, the DNA is TGTGCCAGCAGTGACTCCCTCCTGTCCTACGAGCAGTACTTC.

V usage is TRBV7-2 and J usage is TRBJ2-6, with D unclear. The CDR3 sequence is 14 residues long. CDR1 and CDR2 from the germline V gene are SGHTA and FQGNSA. Trimming removed 4 bases at V and 4 bases at J, with 8 bases between. The CDR3, as DNA: TGTGCCAGCAGCTCCTTCCTAGGGGCCAACGTCCTGACTTTC. Protein product: CASSSFLGANVLTF. Full variable domain (outside the CDR3, taken from reference TRBV7-2 and TRBJ2-6): GAGVSQSPSNKVTEKGKDVELRCDPISGHTALYWYRQSLGQGLEFLIYFQGNSAPDKSGLPSDRFSAERTGGSVSTLTIQRTQQEDSAVYLCASSSFLGANVLTFGAGSRLTVL.

J is TRBJ2-5 and V is TRBV21-1; whether TRBD1, the table's D call, matches the DNA was not checked. TRBV21-1 is a known pseudogene. This CDR3 spans 18 amino acids. The chain's CDR3 is CASSTPPGRGGPKETQYF. The CDR3 DNA reads TGTGCCAGCAGCACTCCTCCAGGGAGAGGGGGACCTAAAGAGACCCAGTACTTC.

This chain links TRBV4-1 with TRBJ2-3, with a weak D call TRBD1 (5 bases). CDR3 length: 13 amino acids. Germline V gene sequence: CDR1 MGHRA, CDR2 YSYEKL. The V gene lost 6 bases and the J gene lost 0 bases, with 7 bases spanning the gap. CDR3 nucleotide sequence: TGCGCCAGCAGTCCAGGGAGCACAGATACGCAGTATTTT. It is translated as CASSPGSTDTQYF.

The CDR3 here is CASSFFRGRDTGELFF. The CDR3 bases are TGTGCCAGCAGTTTTTTCCGGGGGAGGGACACCGGGGAGCTGTTTTTT. V and J are TRBV28 and TRBJ2-2; 7 nucleotides match TRBD2. CDR3 size: 16 residues. Germline values: CDR1 MDHEN, CDR2 SYDVKM. Germline trimming cut 3 bases from V and 3 bases from J; bases unmatched to any gene: 7.

The CDR3 DNA reads TGTGCCAGCAGTCTGGGCGAGAGGGGTCATTTCTTT. Its translation is CASSLGERGHFF. The chain carries TRBV28 and TRBJ1-1; a weak D match, TRBD1 (5 bases). With 5 bases removed from V and 13 bases from J, the gap between germline ends came to 17 bases. Germline V gene lookup returns CDR1 MDHEN and CDR2 SYDVKM. This CDR3 comprises 12 residues.

The genes are TRBV2 and TRBJ2-7; TRBD1 might be the D (5 bases). The germline V and J ends were trimmed by 1 base and 6 bases, with 16 bases remaining between them. The germline V gene has CDR1 SNHLY and CDR2 FYNNEI. CDR3 length: 15 residues. The CDR3 nucleotides read TGTGCCAGCAGTGAAGGCCCAGGGAAGATGGGCGAGCAGTACTTC. Protein: CASSEGPGKMGEQYF.